The next 19 T cell receptor beta chains were all read from a single sample in a study of technical replicates of blood from a few donors. Libraries were prepared by immunoSEQ multiplex PCR; TCRdb keeps only in-frame clonotypes and omits some of them. The sample comprises 75,000 to 100,000 clones, 90% to 95% of which are singletons, and approximately 0.27% rests with the top ten. The sequenced sample was T cells isolated from PBMCs. The receptors originated from a human donor in good health.

The chain uses TRBV7-3 and TRBJ2-7; 10 bases line up with TRBD1. The germline gives CDR1 SGHTA, CDR2 FQGTGA. Trimming at V came to 6 bases and at J to 0 bases, leaving 5 bases not matched to a gene. The CDR3 has 15 residues. Here the CDR3 DNA reads TGTGCCAGCAGTCGGGACAGGGGCGACTCCTACGAGCAGTACTTC. Its protein is CASSRDRGDSYEQYF.

The chain recombines TRBV19 with TRBJ2-6; no clear D. V lost 3 bases to trimming and J lost 0 bases, with 9 bases between them. CDR3 length: 16 amino acids. Germline-derived CDR1 and CDR2 are LNHDA and SQIVND (reference sequence). The CDR3 region is CASSIAGLSGANVLTF. The CDR3 bases are TGTGCCAGTAGTATTGCAGGCCTCTCTGGGGCCAACGTCCTGACTTTC.

V and J are TRBV5-1 and TRBJ2-1; 10 positions match TRBD2. With V trimmed by 4 bases and J by 2 bases, 6 bases remained unmatched. Germline assignment: CDR1 SGHRS and CDR2 YFSETQ. The CDR3 is 16 amino acids. The DNA of the CDR3 is TGCGCCAGCAGCGAGGGACTAGCGTGGCCCTACAATGAGCAGTTCTTC. Its translation is CASSEGLAWPYNEQFF.

This clone was detected once. The genes are TRBV2 and TRBJ1-6; 7 bases agree with TRBD1. The V gene end was trimmed by 4 bases and the J gene end by 2 bases; junction bases not matched to a gene: 11. The CDR3 length is 18 residues. Per the germline V gene, CDR1 is SNHLY and CDR2 is FYNNEI. CDR3 residues: CASSVYRDSIAYNSPLHF. The CDR3 region has the DNA TGTGCCAGCAGTGTTTATCGGGACAGCATAGCCTATAATTCACCCCTCCACTTT.

The chain has TRBV28 and TRBJ1-2; the match to TRBD1 covers 10 bases. From germline, CDR1 is MDHEN and CDR2 SYDVKM. The CDR3 sequence is 17 residues long. V was clipped by 6 bases and J by 4 bases; unmatched bases: 14. CDR3 bases: TGTGCCAGCAGCCCTCCCGGGACAGGGGCAAATATCTATGGCTACACCTTC. Translating gives CASSPPGTGANIYGYTF.

The chain employs TRBV6-6 and TRBJ2-7, with 9 bases fitting TRBD2. The V gene's germline CDR1 is MNHNY and CDR2 SVGAGI (reference sequence). V lost 5 bases to trimming and J lost 2 bases; unmatched junction nucleotides: 4. This CDR3 spans 14 amino acids. CDR3 amino acids: CASSRLAGPYEQYF. The CDR3 DNA follows: TGTGCCAGCAGTCGGCTAGCGGGGCCCTACGAGCAGTACTTC.

In DNA form, the CDR3 reads TGCGCCAGCAGCTTGATCGGGGAGGGGACGTTAGATGAGCAGTTCTTC. Encoded protein: CASSLIGEGTLDEQFF. The chain is built from TRBV5-1 and TRBJ2-1, with 7 bases lining up with TRBD2. The CDR3 is 16 amino acids. Germline V gene data show CDR1 as SGHRS and CDR2 as YFSETQ. J lost 8 bases, V lost 1 base, and 12 bases had no gene match.

Only one count was recorded for this clone. The V call is TRBV11-1, the J call TRBJ2-7, with 7 bases aligning to TRBD1. CDR1 and CDR2 (germline): SGHAT, FQDESV (reference sequence). The CDR3 length is 15 residues. V dropped 0 bases and J dropped 3; count of bases not matched to a gene: 5. The CDR3 bases are TGTGCCAGCAGCTTAGCAGTGAGGGGGCTCTACGAGCAGTACTTC. Amino acids: CASSLAVRGLYEQYF.

This rearrangement joins TRBV7-9 to TRBJ2-3; D not resolved. Germline-derived CDR1 and CDR2 are SEHNR and FQNEAQ (reference sequence). This CDR3 comprises 12 residues. With 3 bases removed from V and 6 bases from J, the gap between germline ends came to 7 bases. The CDR3 reads CASSFPVDTQYF. The CDR3 nucleotides read TGTGCCAGCAGCTTCCCCGTGGATACGCAGTATTTT.

The V and J genes are TRBV18 and TRBJ2-2; TRBD2 might be the D (5 bases). Germline V gives CDR1 KGHSH, CDR2 LQKENI. This CDR3 has 15 residues. The V gene lost 0 bases and the J gene lost 7 bases, with 12 bases spanning the gap. The CDR3 coding sequence is TGTGCCAGCTCACCACCGAGCCGAGGGAACGGGGAGCTGTTTTTT. Amino acids: CASSPPSRGNGELFF.

The genes are TRBV4-2 and TRBJ2-7, with 15 bases aligning to TRBD2. The CDR3 runs 18 residues. Germline V gives CDR1 LGHNA, CDR2 YNFKEQ. The V gene end was trimmed by 4 bases and the J gene end by 4 bases; junction bases not matched to a gene: 11. The DNA of the CDR3 is TGTGCCAGCAGCCCGCGGGGGACTAGCGGGAGGAAAACGTACGAGCAGTACTTC. This translates into CASSPRGTSGRKTYEQYF.

The gene calls are TRBV5-1 and TRBJ1-1; the D gene is possibly TRBD1 (5 bases). Deletions cut 6 bases from V and 3 bases from J, with 18 bases between. Per the germline V gene, CDR1 is SGHRS and CDR2 is YFSETQ. The CDR3 extends over 15 amino acids. The CDR3 region is CASMGGHMLDTEAFF. CDR3 DNA sequence: TGCGCCAGCATGGGGGGTCATATGTTGGACACTGAAGCTTTCTTT. Based on the CDR3 plus reference TRBV5-1 and TRBJ1-1, the full variable domain is KAGVTQTPRYLIKTRGQQVTLSCSPISGHRSVSWYQQTPGQGLQFLFEYFSETQRNKGNFPGRFSGRQFSNSRSEMNVSTLELGDSALYLCASMGGHMLDTEAFFGQGTRLTVV.

The chain couples TRBV27 to TRBJ2-5, with 15 bases identical to TRBD2. V lost 10 bases and J lost 7; bases outside the gene matches: 13. Per germline, CDR1 MNHEY and CDR2 SMNVEV (reference sequence). The CDR3 consists of 16 residues. CDR3 in DNA: TGTGCCACGCTCAAACCCGGGACTAGCGGGGGGTCGACCCAGTACTTC. Protein sequence: CATLKPGTSGGSTQYF.

The chain combines TRBV7-6 with TRBJ2-2; 8 bases line up with TRBD2. This CDR3 has 14 residues. V lost 8 bases, J lost 1 base, and 3 bases stayed unmatched. The germline CDR1 and CDR2 sequences are SGHVS and FNYEAQ. The CDR3 region is CASRAGVNTGELFF. The CDR3 nucleotides read TGTGCCAGCCGAGCGGGGGTGAACACCGGGGAGCTGTTTTTT. Complete variable domain (other parts from reference TRBV7-6 and TRBJ2-2): GAGVSQSPRYKVTKRGQDVALRCDPISGHVSLYWYRQALGQGPEFLTYFNYEAQQDKSGLPNDRFSAERPEGSISTLTIQRTEQRDSAMYRCASRAGVNTGELFFGEGSRLTVL.

V is TRBV28 and J is TRBJ2-3; weak D call: TRBD1 (6 bases). The V end was cut by 5 bases, the J end by 0 bases, with 18 bases between. CDR3 size: 17 residues. Germline loops: CDR1 MDHEN, CDR2 SYDVKM. The CDR3 sequence is CASSPTNRVHSTDTQYF. In nucleotides, the CDR3 is TGTGCCAGCAGTCCAACTAACAGGGTCCATAGCACAGATACGCAGTATTTT.

The V and J genes are TRBV5-6 and TRBJ2-7, with TRBD2 matching 8 bases. The CDR3 sequence is 15 residues long. The V gene end was trimmed by 0 bases and the J gene end by 2 bases; junction bases not matched to a gene: 4. Germline values: CDR1 SGHDT, CDR2 YYEEEE. The CDR3 DNA reads TGTGCCAGCAGCTTGGGACTAGCGCTAACCTACGAGCAGTACTTC. As protein: CASSLGLALTYEQYF.

CDR3: CASSTTGRTDTQYF. The CDR3 DNA reads TGTGCCAGCTCTACCACCGGTCGGACAGATACGCAGTATTTT. The chain has TRBV18 and TRBJ2-3; D gene ambiguous. V dropped 6 bases and J dropped 3 bases, with 13 bases sitting between them. The germline CDR1 and CDR2 sequences are KGHSH and LQKENI. The length of the CDR3 is 14 residues. The entire variable domain, with the rest obtained from reference TRBV18 and TRBJ2-3, is as follows: NAGVMQNPRHLVRRRGQEARLRCSPMKGHSHVYWYRQLPEEGLKFMVYLQKENIIDESGMPKERFSAEFPKEGPSILRIQQVVRGDSAAYFCASSTTGRTDTQYFGPGTRLTVL.

The V gene is TRBV7-9, the J gene TRBJ2-7; 9 nucleotides agree with TRBD1. The V and J ends lost 7 bases and 2 bases, in that order; junction bases with no gene match: 6. The CDR3 has 14 amino acids. CDR1 is SEHNR, CDR2 FQNEAQ, per germline (reference sequence). DNA for the CDR3: TGTGCCAGCACCCGGGACAGGGTAACCTACGAGCAGTACTTC. It is translated as CASTRDRVTYEQYF.

The V and J genes are TRBV19 and TRBJ1-5, with unresolved D. Trimming pared 2 bases from V and 5 bases from J, leaving 22 bases between. The CDR3 runs to 18 residues. Germline CDR1 and CDR2: LNHDA and SQIVND (reference sequence). The CDR3 DNA reads TGTGCCAGTAGTATACGAGGGCCCGCCGGAGTCCGGGATCAGCCCCAGCATTTT. It encodes CASSIRGPAGVRDQPQHF.